This T cell receptor (beta chain) was found in a study of blood T cells in healthy people across ages. Notes on this clonotype: The target antigen is unknown.

The CDR3 totals 15 residues. Germline V lookup: CDR1 LGHDT, CDR2 YNNKEL (reference sequence). The V end lost 4 bases, the J end lost 6 bases, and 17 bases lay between the germline ends. Points from the study as a whole: Long-lived donors carried more naive CD4+ cells and greater diversity than aged donors.

With a J-beta primer mix and a sample-barcoded 5' primer, a second PCR ran roughly 7 to 11 cycles. Using its own MiXCR run on the 5' RACE reads, TCRdb lists one record per CDR3 protein. The sample carries 920,000 or so distinct CDR3 sequences, around 43% recorded once. Sequencing was performed on blood. V usage is TRBV3-1 and J usage is TRBJ2-3; D is unclear. The receptor was isolated from an older woman in good health. The CDR3 DNA is TGTGCCAGCAGCCCCCGGGTCAAGCTTTGGGATACGCAGTATTTT. It encodes CASSPRVKLWDTQYF.